A single sample is the source of the 3 T cell receptor beta chains below, sequenced in a study of monozygotic twins with inflammatory bowel disease (dated by TCRdb to between 2018 and 2021). Library method: 5' RACE. Sequenced on an Illumina HiSeq 2500. TCRdb reprocessed the reads, so every CDR3 protein sequence counts as one entry and DNA is not shown. The table held for this sample gives 80,000 or so distinct CDR3 sequences. The ten top clones hold about 7.4% of the sample. Sample: blood. These receptors all stem from a human donor with ulcerative colitis or Crohn's disease, or a healthy co-twin of an affected twin (not recorded which).

The rearrangement uses TRBV12-3 or TRBV12-4 and TRBJ2-6; TCRdb names TRBD1, which stays unverified in the absence of DNA. The CDR3 totals 19 residues. Here the CDR3 reads CASSLGWGQPSSGANVLTF.

The chain links TRBV4-1 to TRBJ1-1; there is no DNA to check the TCRdb D call of TRBD1. Per germline, CDR1 MGHRA and CDR2 YSYEKL. The CDR3 has 15 residues. The CDR3 loop is CASSYPGVANTEAFF.

The chain combines TRBV27 with TRBJ2-1; the TCRdb call, TRBD2, lacks DNA for checking. Germline V gene data show CDR1 as MNHEY and CDR2 as SMNVEV (reference sequence). The CDR3 is 14 residues long. This CDR3 reads CASLRLASQNEQFF.